This T cell receptor beta chain was observed in a study of shared clonotypes between healthy human individuals. Study-level findings and limits: Lower generation probabilities were found for non-shared clonotypes than for those shared by all four donors. Tissues were not sampled, only blood, and their repertoires likely differ.

Source study methods: There were no quality scores in the junction-only immunoSEQ sequences, so filtering differed. The data were produced by immunoSEQ multiplex PCR, yet TCRdb's version contains in-frame clones alone and is incomplete. From that table come the V and J calls and clone size; the DNA was used to work out D and trimming. The sample lists some 300,000 clones, about 70% occurring once. With regard to this clone: The antigen remains unidentified.

The ends were cut back, 6 bases at V and 0 bases at J, with 11 bases in the middle. Per the germline V gene, CDR1 is SNHLY and CDR2 is FYNNEI. CDR3 size: 14 residues. The receptor was isolated from a man aged 25 to 45 in good health. This chain joins TRBV2 and TRBJ1-1; D not certain. Sequencing was done on a sample of memory CD4+ T cells sorted from blood. The subset was: CD45RA-negative fraction. The CDR3 DNA is TGTGCCAGCAGAGAATCCCGACTGAACACTGAAGCTTTCTTT. Amino acids: CASRESRLNTEAFF.